This entry lists 23 T cell receptor beta chains sequenced from one sample in a study of shared clonotypes between healthy human individuals. Sequencing used immunoSEQ multiplex PCR; TCRdb keeps in-frame clones, though not all of them. The table includes approximately 99,000 clones, around 65% detected once. The sample comprised memory CD8+ T cells sorted from blood. As to subset: CD45RO+ cells pooled with CCR7-negative TemRA cells. All receptors come from a woman aged 25 to 45 in good health.

The V call is TRBV7-2, the J call TRBJ1-1; possibly TRBD1 for D (6 bases). V was trimmed by 1 base and J by 6 bases, leaving 27 bases between them. Germline lookup yields CDR1 SGHTA and CDR2 FQGNSA. The CDR3 sequence is 19 residues long. The CDR3 DNA is TGTGCCAGCAGCTTAGAGTTTGAGGGGGTCCCTCTTCCCCTTTCTGAAGCTTTCTTT. This sequence encodes CASSLEFEGVPLPLSEAFF.

The chain couples TRBV7-3 to TRBJ2-1; TRBD2 aligns across 11 bases. The CDR3 consists of 15 residues. Germline V gives CDR1 SGHTA, CDR2 FQGTGA. The junction had 4 bases not matched to a gene; V was cut back by 4 bases and J by 5 bases. This chain's CDR3 is CASSSMGLADNEQFF. CDR3 coding DNA: TGTGCCAGCAGCTCAATGGGACTAGCGGACAATGAGCAGTTCTTC.

The chain uses TRBV6-6 and TRBJ1-2; 7 bases fit TRBD1. Trimming cost V 4 bases and J 5 bases; bases outside gene matches: 10. The CDR3 has 15 residues. CDR1 MNHNY and CDR2 SVGAGI come from the germline V gene (reference sequence). The CDR3 spells CASSFATGKWYGYTF. The CDR3 bases are TGTGCCAGCAGTTTCGCGACAGGGAAGTGGTATGGCTACACCTTC.

This chain joins TRBV4-1 and TRBJ2-1; 13 positions agree with TRBD2. The junction had 7 bases not matched to a gene; V was cut back by 0 bases and J by 2 bases. This CDR3 is 19 amino acids long. Germline CDR1 reads MGHRA; CDR2 reads YSYEKL. Written as DNA, the CDR3 is TGCGCCAGCAGCCAAGAAAGGTGGACTAGCGGGAGCACCTACAATGAGCAGTTCTTC. As protein: CASSQERWTSGSTYNEQFF.

CDR3 sequence: CASSPFIRGPGGETQYF. DNA for the CDR3: TGTGCCAGCAGCCCGTTTATACGAGGACCGGGAGGGGAGACCCAGTACTTC. The rearrangement links TRBV7-9 to TRBJ2-5, with 8 nucleotides matching TRBD2. Germline trimming cut 5 bases from V and 5 bases from J; bases unmatched to any gene: 16. The CDR3 has 17 residues. From germline, CDR1 is SEHNR and CDR2 FQNEAQ (reference sequence).

The gene calls are TRBV12-5 and TRBJ2-3; D not resolved. Germline assignment: CDR1 LGHNT and CDR2 FRNRAP. The V and J ends lost 1 base and 2 bases respectively, with 16 bases between them. The CDR3 has 17 residues. CDR3 in amino acids: CASGLGVPWLPTDTQYF. CDR3 nucleotide sequence: TGTGCTAGTGGTTTGGGGGTTCCTTGGTTACCCACAGATACGCAGTATTTT.

The V gene is TRBV4-1, the J gene TRBJ2-1; 8 bases fit TRBD2. The V gene end was trimmed by 0 bases and the J gene end by 4 bases; junction bases not matched to a gene: 5. The CDR3 is 16 residues long. Germline values: CDR1 MGHRA, CDR2 YSYEKL. CDR3: CASSQEGVAGYNEQFF. The DNA for the CDR3 is TGCGCCAGCAGCCAAGAGGGAGTAGCGGGGTACAATGAGCAGTTCTTC.

The chain recombines TRBV28 with TRBJ2-7; D is uncertain. Looked up from germline, CDR1 is MDHEN and CDR2 is SYDVKM. CDR3 length: 12 amino acids. V lost 6 bases and J 0 bases, leaving 6 bases between the germline ends. This CDR3 reads CASRSYSYEQYF. CDR3 DNA sequence: TGTGCCAGCAGGAGTTACTCCTACGAGCAGTACTTC.

The rearrangement links TRBV19 to TRBJ2-1; weak D call: TRBD2 (7 bases). V dropped 2 bases and J dropped 10 bases, with 12 bases sitting between them. CDR1 is LNHDA, CDR2 SQIVND, per germline (reference sequence). The CDR3 is made up of 13 amino acids. The CDR3 region has the DNA TGTGCCAGTAGTATAAGGGGGGGTGAAGAGCAGTTCTTC. Translated, it gives CASSIRGGEEQFF.

V is TRBV2 and J is TRBJ1-1, with D perhaps TRBD1 (5 bases). Germline V gene lookup returns CDR1 SNHLY and CDR2 FYNNEI. V lost 4 bases and J 6 bases, leaving 15 bases between the germline ends. This CDR3 has 14 residues. For the CDR3, the DNA is TGTGCCAGCAGTGTGGGGAGAGGGGTCTCTGAAGCTTTCTTT. Translation: CASSVGRGVSEAFF.

In its sample, this clone was seen a few times. This rearrangement joins TRBV7-9 to TRBJ2-1; 7 bases align to TRBD2. This CDR3 comprises 14 residues. With V trimmed by 5 bases and J by 7 bases, 8 bases remained unmatched. Germline V gene sequence: CDR1 SEHNR, CDR2 FQNEAQ (reference sequence). CDR3 sequence: CASSPSGRMNEQFF. The CDR3 nucleotides are TGTGCCAGCAGCCCTTCCGGGAGGATGAATGAGCAGTTCTTC.

This rearrangement joins TRBV5-6 to TRBJ1-1; perhaps TRBD1 as D (6 bases). The germline CDR1 and CDR2 sequences are SGHDT and YYEEEE. The CDR3 spans 15 residues. The ends were cut back, 4 bases at V and 5 bases at J, with 18 bases in the middle. CDR3 DNA: TGTGCCAGCAGCCCGTGGGGGGGCTATGAGACTGAAGCTTTCTTT. It translates to CASSPWGGYETEAFF.

Worth noting for this clone: This sequence is one base from a far larger clone and is likely a read error. No conserved phenylalanine or tryptophan is present at the end of the CDR3, so a read error is the likely explanation. This sequence joins TRBV7-9 and TRBJ2-7; 7 bases are a match to TRBD2. With 5 bases clipped from V and 2 bases from J, the junction kept 12 bases outside the gene matches. Germline assignment: CDR1 SEHNR and CDR2 FQNEAQ (reference sequence). The CDR3 has 16 residues. CDR3 region: CASSQEGAGDPYEQYL. The CDR3 nucleotides are TGTGCCAGCAGCCAAGAAGGGGCGGGAGATCCCTACGAGCAGTACCTC.

The rearrangement links TRBV7-9 to TRBJ1-1, with TRBD1 matching over 10 bases. Per the germline V gene, CDR1 is SEHNR and CDR2 is FQNEAQ (reference sequence). This CDR3 is built from 15 residues. V dropped 5 bases and J dropped 7; count of bases not matched to a gene: 10. The CDR3 here is CASSTRDRGTLEAFF. CDR3 coding DNA: TGTGCCAGCAGCACCCGGGACAGGGGAACGCTTGAAGCTTTCTTT. Complete variable domain (other parts from reference TRBV7-9 and TRBJ1-1): DTGVSQNPRHKITKRGQNVTFRCDPISEHNRLYWYRQTLGQGPEFLTYFQNEAQLEKSRLLSDRFSAERPKGSFSTLEIQRTEQGDSAMYLCASSTRDRGTLEAFFGQGTRLTVV.

This clone was seen many times. This sample also contains other DNA sequences that code for the same CDR3. V gene TRBV9 combines with J gene TRBJ1-4, with 8 bases lining up with TRBD1. The germline V gene has CDR1 SGDLS and CDR2 YYNGEE. J was trimmed by 8 bases and V by 0 bases; bases with no gene match: 6. The CDR3 length is 15 residues. CDR3: CASSVGGTGLEKLFF. The DNA for the CDR3 is TGTGCCAGCAGCGTAGGAGGGACAGGCCTCGAAAAACTGTTTTTT.

The chain links TRBV21-1 to TRBJ2-5. TRBV21-1 is shown as a pseudogene. This CDR3 comprises 16 residues. The CDR3 DNA sequence: TGTGCCAGCACCGAAATCGGCCCGAGGGGCCAAGAGACCCAGTACTTC. This translates into CASTEIGPRGQETQYF.

The chain employs TRBV11-2 and TRBJ2-7; D perhaps matches TRBD2 (5 bases). From germline, CDR1 is SGHAT and CDR2 FQNNGV. The ends were cut back, 5 bases at V and 2 bases at J, with 10 bases in the middle. The CDR3 is 13 amino acids. The CDR3 spells CASSAGLAYEQYF. DNA of the CDR3: TGTGCCAGCAGCGCAGGACTGGCCTACGAGCAGTACTTC.

The chain couples TRBV15 to TRBJ2-7, with 8 bases aligning to TRBD2. V shed 1 base, J shed 5 bases, and the junction held 10 bases outside the gene matches. The CDR3 has 16 amino acids. Per germline, CDR1 LNHNV and CDR2 YYDKDF (reference sequence). CDR3 sequence reads: CATSRGAPGTSNEQYF. The DNA for the CDR3 is TGTGCCACCAGCAGAGGGGCCCCCGGGACTAGTAACGAGCAGTACTTC.

The genes are TRBV19 and TRBJ2-1; D is ambiguous. CDR3 length equals 13 residues. Looked up from germline, CDR1 is LNHDA and CDR2 is SQIVND (reference sequence). V gave up 9 bases and J gave up 7 bases, with 16 bases separating them. The CDR3 here is CASSVWSMNEQFF. CDR3 sequence (DNA): TGTGCCAGCTCCGTCTGGAGCATGAATGAGCAGTTCTTC.

DNA for the CDR3: TGTGCCAGCAGTTTATCGTGGGACAGGGGAGTTAGAAATCAGCCCCAGCATTTT. Translated: CASSLSWDRGVRNQPQHF. The J gene is TRBJ1-5, the V gene TRBV27, with TRBD1 identical over 10 bases. The CDR3 contains 18 residues. V was pared by 0 bases and J by 4 bases, with 9 bases of the junction left unmatched. Germline V gives CDR1 MNHEY, CDR2 SMNVEV (reference sequence).

This clone was counted between two and nine times. The chain combines TRBV6-5 with TRBJ1-2; D ambiguous. The CDR3 covers 16 residues. Trimming removed 0 bases at V and 4 bases at J, with 15 bases between. Germline CDR1 and CDR2: MNHEY and SVGAGI. This CDR3 reads CASSYSFPGVGYGYTF. CDR3 in DNA: TGTGCCAGCAGTTACTCTTTCCCGGGAGTTGGCTATGGCTACACCTTC.

V gene TRBV7-8 combines with J gene TRBJ1-5, with D uncertain. The V gene lost 0 bases and the J gene lost 7 bases, with 7 bases spanning the gap. CDR1 and CDR2 (germline): SGHVS, FQNEAQ. This CDR3 is 13 amino acids long. CDR3 sequence reads: CASSLALRQPQHF. DNA of the CDR3: TGTGCCAGCAGCTTAGCTCTCAGGCAGCCCCAGCATTTT.

V usage is TRBV23-1 and J usage is TRBJ2-6, with 9 bases matching TRBD1. TRBV23-1 is recorded as an ORF, its role being uncertain. V was pared by 4 bases and J by 2 bases, with 6 bases of the junction left unmatched. The CDR3 has 17 residues. CDR3 region: CASSPGTGRTGANVLTF. CDR3 DNA: TGCGCCAGCAGTCCCGGGACAGGGAGAACTGGGGCCAACGTCCTGACTTTC.